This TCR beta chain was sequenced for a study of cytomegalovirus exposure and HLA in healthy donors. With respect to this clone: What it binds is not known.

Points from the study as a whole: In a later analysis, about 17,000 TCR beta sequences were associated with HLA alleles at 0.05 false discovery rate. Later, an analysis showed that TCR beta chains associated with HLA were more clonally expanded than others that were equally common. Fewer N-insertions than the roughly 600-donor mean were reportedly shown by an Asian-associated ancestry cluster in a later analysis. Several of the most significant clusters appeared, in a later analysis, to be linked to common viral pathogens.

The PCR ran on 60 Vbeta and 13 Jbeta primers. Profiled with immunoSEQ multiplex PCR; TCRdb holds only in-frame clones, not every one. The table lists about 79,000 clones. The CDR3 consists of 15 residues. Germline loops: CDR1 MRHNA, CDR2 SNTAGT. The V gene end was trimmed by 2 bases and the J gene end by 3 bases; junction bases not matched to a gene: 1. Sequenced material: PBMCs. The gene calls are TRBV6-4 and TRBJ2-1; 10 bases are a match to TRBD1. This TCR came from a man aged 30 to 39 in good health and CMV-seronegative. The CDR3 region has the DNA TGTGCCAGCAGTGACCGGACAGGGGGCTACAATGAGCAGTTCTTC. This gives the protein CASSDRTGGYNEQFF.